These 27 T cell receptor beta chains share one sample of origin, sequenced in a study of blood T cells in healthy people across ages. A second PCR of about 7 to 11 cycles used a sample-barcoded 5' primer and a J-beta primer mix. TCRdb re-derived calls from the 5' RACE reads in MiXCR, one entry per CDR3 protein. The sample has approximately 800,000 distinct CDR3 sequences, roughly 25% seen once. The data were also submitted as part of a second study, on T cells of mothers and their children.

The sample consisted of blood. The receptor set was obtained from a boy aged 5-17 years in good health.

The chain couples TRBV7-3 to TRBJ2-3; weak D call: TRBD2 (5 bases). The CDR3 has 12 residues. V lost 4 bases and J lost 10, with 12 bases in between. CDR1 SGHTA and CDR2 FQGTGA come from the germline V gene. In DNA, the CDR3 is TGTGCCAGCAGCTCGTCGGGGTCCCCGCAGTATTTT. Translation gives CASSSSGSPQYF.

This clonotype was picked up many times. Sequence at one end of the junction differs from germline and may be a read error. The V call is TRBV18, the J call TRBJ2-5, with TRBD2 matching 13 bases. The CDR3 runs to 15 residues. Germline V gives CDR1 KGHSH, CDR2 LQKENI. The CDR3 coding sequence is TGCGCCAGCAGCCCGACTAGCGGGGGGCAAGAGACCCAGTACTTC. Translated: CASSPTSGGQETQYF. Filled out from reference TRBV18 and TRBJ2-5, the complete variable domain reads NAGVMQNPRHLVRRRGQEARLRCSPMKGHSHVYWYRQLPEEGLKFMVYLQKENIIDESGMPKERFSAEFPKEGPSILRIQQVVRGDSAAYFCASSPTSGGQETQYFGPGTRLLVL.

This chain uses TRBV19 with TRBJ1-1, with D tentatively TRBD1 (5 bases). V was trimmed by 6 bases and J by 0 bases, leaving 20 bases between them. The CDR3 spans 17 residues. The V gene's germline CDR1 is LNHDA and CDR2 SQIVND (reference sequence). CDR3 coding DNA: TGTGCCAGTAGGTCGACAGACTTAAGCCAGATGAACACTGAAGCTTTCTTT. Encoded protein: CASRSTDLSQMNTEAFF.

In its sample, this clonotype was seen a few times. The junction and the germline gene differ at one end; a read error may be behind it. In DNA, the CDR3 is TGCAGCGCCAAGCGGCCCGGACAGGGGGATACTGGGTCCTTCGAGCAGTACTTC. This sequence encodes CSAKRPGQGDTGSFEQYF. The rearrangement uses TRBV29-1 and TRBJ2-7, with 10 bases fitting TRBD1. Looked up from germline, CDR1 is SQVTM and CDR2 is ANQGSEA. The CDR3 spans 18 residues.

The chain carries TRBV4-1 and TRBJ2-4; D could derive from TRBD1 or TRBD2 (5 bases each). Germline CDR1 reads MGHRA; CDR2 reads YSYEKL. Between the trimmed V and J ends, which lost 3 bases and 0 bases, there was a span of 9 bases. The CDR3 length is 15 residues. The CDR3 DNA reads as TGCGCCAGCAGCCAGGGGGAATTAGCCAAAAACATTCAGTACTTC. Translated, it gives CASSQGELAKNIQYF.

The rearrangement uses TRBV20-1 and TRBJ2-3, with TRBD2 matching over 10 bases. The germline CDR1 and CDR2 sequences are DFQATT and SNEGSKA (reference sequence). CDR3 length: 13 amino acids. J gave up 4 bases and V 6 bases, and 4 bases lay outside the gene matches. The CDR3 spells CSAQRGGPDTQYF. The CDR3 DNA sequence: TGCAGTGCGCAGCGGGGGGGCCCAGATACGCAGTATTTT.

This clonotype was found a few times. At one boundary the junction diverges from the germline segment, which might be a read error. In nucleotides, the CDR3 is TGTGCCAGCAGCTTAGGGACAGGAAGTAACACCGGGGAGCTGTTTTTT. It is translated as CASSLGTGSNTGELFF. J is TRBJ2-2 and V is TRBV5-1; 8 bases are a match to TRBD1. The CDR3 has 16 residues. Germline V gene sequence: CDR1 SGHRS, CDR2 YFSETQ.

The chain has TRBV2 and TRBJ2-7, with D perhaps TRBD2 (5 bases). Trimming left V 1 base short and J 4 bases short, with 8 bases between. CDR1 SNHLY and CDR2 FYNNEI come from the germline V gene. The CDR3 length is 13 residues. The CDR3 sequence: CASSEDTGYEQYF. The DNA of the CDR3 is TGTGCCAGCAGTGAAGATACGGGATACGAGCAGTACTTC.

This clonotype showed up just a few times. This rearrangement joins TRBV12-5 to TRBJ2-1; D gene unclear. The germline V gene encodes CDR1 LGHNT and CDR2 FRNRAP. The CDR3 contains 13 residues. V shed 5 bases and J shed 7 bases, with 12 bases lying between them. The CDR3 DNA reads TGTGCTAGTGGTGCCGCGCCATGGAATGAGCAGTTCTTC. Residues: CASGAAPWNEQFF.

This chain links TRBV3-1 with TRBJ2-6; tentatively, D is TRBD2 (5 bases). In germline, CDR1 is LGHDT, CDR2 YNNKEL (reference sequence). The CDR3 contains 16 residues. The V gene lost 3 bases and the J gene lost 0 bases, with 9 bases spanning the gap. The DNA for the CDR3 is TGTGCCAGCAGCCAGGGAGCCGACTCTGGGGCCAACGTCCTGACTTTC. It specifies CASSQGADSGANVLTF. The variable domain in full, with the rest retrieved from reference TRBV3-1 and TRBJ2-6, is DTAVSQTPKYLVTQMGNDKSIKCEQNLGHDTMYWYKQDSKKFLKIMFSYNNKELIINETVPNRFSPKSPDKAHLNLHINSLELGDSAVYFCASSQGADSGANVLTFGAGSRLTVL.

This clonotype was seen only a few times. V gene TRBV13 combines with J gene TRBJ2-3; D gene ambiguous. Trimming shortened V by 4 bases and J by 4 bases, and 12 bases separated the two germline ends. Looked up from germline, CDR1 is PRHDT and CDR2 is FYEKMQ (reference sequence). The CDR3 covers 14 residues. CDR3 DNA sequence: TGTGCCAGCAGCTCAGGACCTCGACCAGATACGCAGTATTTT. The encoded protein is CASSSGPRPDTQYF.

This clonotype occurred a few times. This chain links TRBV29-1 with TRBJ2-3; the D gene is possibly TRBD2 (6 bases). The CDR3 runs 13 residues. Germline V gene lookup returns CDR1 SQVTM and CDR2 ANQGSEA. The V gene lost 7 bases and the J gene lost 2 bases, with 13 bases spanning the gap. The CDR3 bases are TGCAGCGCATTTAGGGACTTCACAGATACGCAGTATTTT. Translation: CSAFRDFTDTQYF.

The CDR3 sequence: CASSTEAFF. The CDR3 DNA reads TGTGCCAGCAGTACCGAAGCTTTCTTT. The chain is built from TRBV27 and TRBJ1-1, with D unresolved. Per the germline V gene, CDR1 is MNHEY and CDR2 is SMNVEV (reference sequence). This CDR3 is 9 amino acids long. The germline V and J ends were trimmed by 5 bases and 8 bases, with 3 bases remaining between them.

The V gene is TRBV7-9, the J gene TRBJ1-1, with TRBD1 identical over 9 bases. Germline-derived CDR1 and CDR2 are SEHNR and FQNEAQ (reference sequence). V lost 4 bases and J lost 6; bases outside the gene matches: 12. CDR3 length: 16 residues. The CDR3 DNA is TGTGCCAGCAGCTACAGACAGGGGGGGGTCGACGCTGAAGCTTTCTTT. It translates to CASSYRQGGVDAEAFF. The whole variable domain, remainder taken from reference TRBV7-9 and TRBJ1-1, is DTGVSQNPRHKITKRGQNVTFRCDPISEHNRLYWYRQTLGQGPEFLTYFQNEAQLEKSRLLSDRFSAERPKGSFSTLEIQRTEQGDSAMYLCASSYRQGGVDAEAFFGQGTRLTVV.

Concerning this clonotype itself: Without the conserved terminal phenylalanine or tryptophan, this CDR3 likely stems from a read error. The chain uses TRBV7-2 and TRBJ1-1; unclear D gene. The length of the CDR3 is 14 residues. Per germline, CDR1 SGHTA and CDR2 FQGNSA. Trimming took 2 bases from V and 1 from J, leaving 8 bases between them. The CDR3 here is CASSLISGNTEAFS. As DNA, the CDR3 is TGTGCCAGCAGCTTAATCAGTGGGAACACTGAAGCTTTCTCT.

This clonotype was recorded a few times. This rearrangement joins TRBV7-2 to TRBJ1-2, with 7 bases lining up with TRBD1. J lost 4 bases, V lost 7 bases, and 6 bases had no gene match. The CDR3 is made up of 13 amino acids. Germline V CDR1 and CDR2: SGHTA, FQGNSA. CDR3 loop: CASTPDRSYGYTF. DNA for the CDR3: TGTGCCAGCACCCCGGACAGGTCCTATGGCTACACCTTC.

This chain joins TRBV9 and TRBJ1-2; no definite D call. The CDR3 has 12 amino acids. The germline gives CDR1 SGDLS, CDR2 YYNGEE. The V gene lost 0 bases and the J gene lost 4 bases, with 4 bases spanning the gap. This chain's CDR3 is CASSVDGYGYTF. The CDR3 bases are TGTGCCAGCAGCGTAGACGGCTATGGCTACACCTTC.

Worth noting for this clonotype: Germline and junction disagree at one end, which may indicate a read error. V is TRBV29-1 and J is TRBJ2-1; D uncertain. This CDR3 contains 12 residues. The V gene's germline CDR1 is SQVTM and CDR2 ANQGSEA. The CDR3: CSVDRSFNEQFF. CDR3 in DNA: TGCAGCGTTGATCGGTCCTTCAATGAGCAGTTCTTC.

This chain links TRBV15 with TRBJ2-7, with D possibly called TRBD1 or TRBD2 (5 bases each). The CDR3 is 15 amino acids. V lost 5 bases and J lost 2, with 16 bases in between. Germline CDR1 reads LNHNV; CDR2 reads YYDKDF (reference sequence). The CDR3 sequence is CATSWFRDGTYEQYF. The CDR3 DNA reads TGTGCCACCAGCTGGTTTAGGGACGGGACCTACGAGCAGTACTTC.

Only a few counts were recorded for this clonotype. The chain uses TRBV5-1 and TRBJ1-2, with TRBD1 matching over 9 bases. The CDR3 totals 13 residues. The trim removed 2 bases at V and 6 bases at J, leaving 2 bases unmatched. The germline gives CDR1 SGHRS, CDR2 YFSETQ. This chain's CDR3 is CASSFDRGNGYTF. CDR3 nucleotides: TGCGCCAGCAGCTTCGACAGGGGGAATGGCTACACCTTC.

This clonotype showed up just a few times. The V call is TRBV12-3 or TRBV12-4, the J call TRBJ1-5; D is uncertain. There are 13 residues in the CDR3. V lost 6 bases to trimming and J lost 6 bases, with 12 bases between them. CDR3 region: CASSLATRQPQHF. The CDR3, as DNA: TGTGCCAGCAGCCTCGCAACTCGTCAGCCCCAGCATTTT.

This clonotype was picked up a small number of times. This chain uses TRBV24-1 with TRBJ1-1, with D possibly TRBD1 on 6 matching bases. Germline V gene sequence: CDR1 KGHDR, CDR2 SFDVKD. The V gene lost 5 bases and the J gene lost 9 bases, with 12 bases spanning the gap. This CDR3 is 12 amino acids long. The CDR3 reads CATSGPQGKAFF. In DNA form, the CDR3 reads TGTGCCACCAGTGGCCCACAGGGCAAAGCTTTCTTT.

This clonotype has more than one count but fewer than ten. The CDR3 DNA reads as TGCAGTGCTAGAATAATGACAGGGGGTAGCAATCAGCCCCAGCATTTT. This codes for CSARIMTGGSNQPQHF. The chain carries TRBV20-1 and TRBJ1-5, with 9 bases identical to TRBD1. The CDR3 is 16 residues long. Germline CDR1 and CDR2: DFQATT and SNEGSKA (reference sequence). V gave up 2 bases and J gave up 0 bases; unmatched junction bases: 5.

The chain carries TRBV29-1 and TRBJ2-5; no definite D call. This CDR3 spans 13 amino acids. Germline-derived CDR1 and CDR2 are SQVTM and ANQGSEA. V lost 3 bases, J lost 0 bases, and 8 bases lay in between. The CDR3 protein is CSVDRTDQETQYF. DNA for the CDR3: TGCAGCGTTGATCGAACCGACCAAGAGACCCAGTACTTC.

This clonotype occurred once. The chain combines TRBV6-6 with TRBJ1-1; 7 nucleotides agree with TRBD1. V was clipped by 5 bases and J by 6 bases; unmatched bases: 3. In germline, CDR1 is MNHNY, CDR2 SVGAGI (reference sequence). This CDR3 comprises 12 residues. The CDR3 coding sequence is TGTGCCAGCAGTCCCGGGACAGCTGAAGCTTTCTTT. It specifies CASSPGTAEAFF.

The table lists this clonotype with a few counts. This CDR3 reads CASSLDATRGTSYEQYF. Written as DNA, the CDR3 is TGTGCCAGCAGCTTAGATGCGACGCGGGGGACTTCCTACGAGCAGTACTTC. V and J are TRBV7-9 and TRBJ2-7; 7 bases map to TRBD2. The CDR3 is 17 residues long. Germline loops: CDR1 SEHNR, CDR2 FQNEAQ (reference sequence). The V gene end was trimmed by 1 base and the J gene end by 1 base; junction bases not matched to a gene: 10.

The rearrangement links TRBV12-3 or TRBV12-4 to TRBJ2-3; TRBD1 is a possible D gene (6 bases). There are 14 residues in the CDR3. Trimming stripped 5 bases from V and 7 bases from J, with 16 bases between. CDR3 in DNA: TGTGCCAGCAGTGCCACAGGGACGGCGCATACGCAGTATTTT. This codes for CASSATGTAHTQYF.